The clone carrying this TCR beta chain showed up many times. One entry per CDR3 protein results from TCRdb running MiXCR on the 5' RACE reads. The sample lists fewer than 90,000 distinct CDR3 sequences, 7.1% occurring once. The ends lost 0 bases at V and 6 bases at J; junction bases unmatched: 10. The CDR3 contains 16 residues. Germline CDR1 reads MGHRA; CDR2 reads YSYEKL. The data belong to a study of T cells after yellow fever vaccination. The chain recombines TRBV4-1 with TRBJ2-7; 8 positions match TRBD1. The TCR originated in a man younger than 35 who received the YFV17D yellow fever vaccine. Material: CD8+ T cells sorted from PBMCs, obtained 5 days after the first yellow fever vaccination. The CDR3 coding sequence is TGCGCCAGCAGCCAAGACATTCGACAGGGGAGAAGCGAGCAGTACGTC. It translates to CASSQDIRQGRSEQYV.